The clone carrying this T cell receptor (beta chain) turned up a few times. Its target is not known. MiXCR, applied by TCRdb to the reads, yields one record per CDR3 protein. The repertoire includes around 78,000 distinct CDR3 sequences, about 24% of them detected once, and around 50% sits in the top ten. The sample is drawn from a study of T cell repertoires in cytomegalovirus infection. General observations from the study: HLA-C-restricted CMV-specific TCR beta clonotypes were dominant in the ex vivo response.

Germline loops: CDR1 DFQATT, CDR2 SNEGSKA (reference sequence). Between the trimmed V and J ends, which lost 5 bases and 3 bases, there was a span of 17 bases. The CDR3 spans 14 residues. The sequence came from a human donor in good health (CMV status not recorded). Some clones in this sample may be carry-over from other donors' samples. The material sequenced was CD8+ T cells from cultured PBMCs, taken from culture after CMV antigen stimulation. The genes are TRBV20-1 and TRBJ2-7; no firm D call. The CDR3 protein is CSAGDYLGVYEQYF. CDR3 coding DNA: TGCAGTGCTGGTGATTATCTAGGCGTCTACGAGCAGTACTTC.